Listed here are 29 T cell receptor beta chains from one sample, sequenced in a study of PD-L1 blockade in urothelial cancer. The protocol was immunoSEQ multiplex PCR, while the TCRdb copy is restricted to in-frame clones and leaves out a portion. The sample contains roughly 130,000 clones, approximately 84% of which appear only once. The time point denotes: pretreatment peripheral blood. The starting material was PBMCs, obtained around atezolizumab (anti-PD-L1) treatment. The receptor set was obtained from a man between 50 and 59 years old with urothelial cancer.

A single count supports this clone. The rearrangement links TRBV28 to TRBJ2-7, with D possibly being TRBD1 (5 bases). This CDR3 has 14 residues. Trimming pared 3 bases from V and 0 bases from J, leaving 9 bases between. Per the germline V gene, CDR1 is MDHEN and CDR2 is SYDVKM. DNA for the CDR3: TGTGCCAGCAGTTTCAGGGAAAGCTCCTACGAGCAGTACTTC. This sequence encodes CASSFRESSYEQYF.

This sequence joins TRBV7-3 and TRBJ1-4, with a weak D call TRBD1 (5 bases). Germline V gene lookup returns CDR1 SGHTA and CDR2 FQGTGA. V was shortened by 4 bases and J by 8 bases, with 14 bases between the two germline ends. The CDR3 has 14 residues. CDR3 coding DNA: TGTGCCAGCAGCTCACCGGGGGGTCGGGAAAAACTGTTTTTT. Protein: CASSSPGGREKLFF. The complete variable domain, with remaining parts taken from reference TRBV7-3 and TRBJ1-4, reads GAGVSQTPSNKVTEKGKYVELRCDPISGHTALYWYRQSLGQGPEFLIYFQGTGAADDSGLPNDRFFAVRPEGSVSTLKIQRTERGDSAVYLCASSSPGGREKLFFGSGTQLSVL.

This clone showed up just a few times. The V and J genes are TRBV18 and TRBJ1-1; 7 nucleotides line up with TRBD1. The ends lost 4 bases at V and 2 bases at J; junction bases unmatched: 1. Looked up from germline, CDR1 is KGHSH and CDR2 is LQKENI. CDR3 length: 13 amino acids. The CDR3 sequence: CASSRDRNTEAFF. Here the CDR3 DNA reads TGTGCCAGCTCACGGGACAGAAACACTGAAGCTTTCTTT.

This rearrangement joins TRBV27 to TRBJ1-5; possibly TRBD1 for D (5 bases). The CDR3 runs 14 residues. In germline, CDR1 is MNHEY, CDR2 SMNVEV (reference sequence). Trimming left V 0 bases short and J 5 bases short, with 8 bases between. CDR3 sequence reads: CASSLSPGHQPQHF. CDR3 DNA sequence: TGTGCCAGCAGTTTATCACCAGGGCATCAGCCCCAGCATTTT.

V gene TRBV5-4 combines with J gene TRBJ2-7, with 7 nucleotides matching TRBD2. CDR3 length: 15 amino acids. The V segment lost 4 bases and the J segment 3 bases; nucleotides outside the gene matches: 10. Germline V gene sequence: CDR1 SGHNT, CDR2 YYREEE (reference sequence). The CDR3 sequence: CASSSAPGLSYEQYF. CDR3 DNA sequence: TGTGCCAGCAGCAGCGCTCCGGGACTAAGCTACGAGCAGTACTTC. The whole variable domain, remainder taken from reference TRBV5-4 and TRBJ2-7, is ETGVTQSPTHLIKTRGQQVTLRCSSQSGHNTVSWYQQALGQGPQFIFQYYREEENGRGNFPPRFSGLQFPNYSSELNVNALELDDSALYLCASSSAPGLSYEQYFGPGTRLTVT.

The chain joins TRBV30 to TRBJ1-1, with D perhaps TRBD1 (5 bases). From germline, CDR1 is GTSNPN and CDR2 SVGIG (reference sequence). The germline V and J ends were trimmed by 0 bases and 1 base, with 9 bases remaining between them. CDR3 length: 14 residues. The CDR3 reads CAWSVGVGNTEAFF. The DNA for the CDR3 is TGTGCCTGGAGTGTAGGGGTTGGGAACACTGAAGCTTTCTTT.

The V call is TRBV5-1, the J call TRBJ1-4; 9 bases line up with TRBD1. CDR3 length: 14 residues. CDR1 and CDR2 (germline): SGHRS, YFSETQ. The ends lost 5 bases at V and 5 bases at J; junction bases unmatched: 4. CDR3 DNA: TGCGCCAGCAGATTCGGGACAGGGAATGAAAAACTGTTTTTT. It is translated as CASRFGTGNEKLFF.

In DNA, the CDR3 is TGTGCCAGCAGCTTAGAAGGGACTAGCGGATTATTTTCCTACAATGAGCAGTTCTTC. As protein: CASSLEGTSGLFSYNEQFF. V is TRBV7-2 and J is TRBJ2-1, with 11 nucleotides matching TRBD2. Trimming took 1 base from V and 1 from J; bases not matched to a gene: 9. Per germline, CDR1 SGHTA and CDR2 FQGNSA. CDR3 size: 19 residues.

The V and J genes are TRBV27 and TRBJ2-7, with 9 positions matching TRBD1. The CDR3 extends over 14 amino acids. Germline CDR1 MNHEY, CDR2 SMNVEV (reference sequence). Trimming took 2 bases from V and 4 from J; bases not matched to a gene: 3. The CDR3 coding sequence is TGTGCCAGCAGTTTACGGGACAGGGAGTACGAGCAGTACTTC. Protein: CASSLRDREYEQYF.

CDR3: CASSSRQGDEKLFF. The CDR3 DNA reads TGTGCCAGCAGCTCGCGCCAGGGGGACGAGAAACTGTTTTTT. The V and J genes are TRBV5-4 and TRBJ1-4; 7 bases are shared with TRBD1. After removal of 3 bases from V and 11 bases from J, the junction contained 10 bases not matched to a gene. This CDR3 comprises 14 residues. Germline values: CDR1 SGHNT, CDR2 YYREEE (reference sequence).

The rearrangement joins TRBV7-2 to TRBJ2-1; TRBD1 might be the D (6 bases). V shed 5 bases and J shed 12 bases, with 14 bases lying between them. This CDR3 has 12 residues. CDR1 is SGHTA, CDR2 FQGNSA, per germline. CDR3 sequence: CASSLKGVSQFF. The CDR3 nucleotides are TGTGCCAGCAGCCTGAAGGGGGTTTCGCAGTTCTTC.

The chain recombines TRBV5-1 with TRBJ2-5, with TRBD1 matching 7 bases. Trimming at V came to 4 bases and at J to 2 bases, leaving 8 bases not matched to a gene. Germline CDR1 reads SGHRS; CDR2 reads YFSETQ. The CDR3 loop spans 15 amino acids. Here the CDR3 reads CASSQLPGQQETQYF. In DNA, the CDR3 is TGCGCCAGCAGCCAACTTCCGGGACAGCAAGAGACCCAGTACTTC.

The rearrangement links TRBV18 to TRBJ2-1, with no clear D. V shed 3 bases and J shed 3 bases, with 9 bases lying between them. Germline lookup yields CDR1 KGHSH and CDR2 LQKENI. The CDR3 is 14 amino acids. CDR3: CASSPQKDYNEQFF. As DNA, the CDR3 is TGTGCCAGCTCACCCCAGAAAGACTACAATGAGCAGTTCTTC.

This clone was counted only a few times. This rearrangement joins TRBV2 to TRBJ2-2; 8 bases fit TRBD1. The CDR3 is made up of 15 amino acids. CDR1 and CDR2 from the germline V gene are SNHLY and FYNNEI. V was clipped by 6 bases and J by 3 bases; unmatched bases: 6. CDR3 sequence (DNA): TGTGCCAGCAGGGCCCCAGGGGGCGACACCGGGGAGCTGTTTTTT. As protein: CASRAPGGDTGELFF.

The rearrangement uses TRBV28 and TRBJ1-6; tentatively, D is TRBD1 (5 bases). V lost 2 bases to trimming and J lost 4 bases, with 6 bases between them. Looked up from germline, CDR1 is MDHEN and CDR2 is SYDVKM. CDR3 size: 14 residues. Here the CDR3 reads CASSLTGYNSPLHF. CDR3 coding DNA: TGTGCCAGCAGTTTAACAGGTTATAATTCACCCCTCCACTTT.

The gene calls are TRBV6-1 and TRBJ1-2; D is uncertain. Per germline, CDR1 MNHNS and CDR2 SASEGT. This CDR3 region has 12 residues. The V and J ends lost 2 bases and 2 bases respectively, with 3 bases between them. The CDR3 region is CASSELNYGYTF. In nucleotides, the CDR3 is TGTGCCAGCAGTGAACTGAACTATGGCTACACCTTC.

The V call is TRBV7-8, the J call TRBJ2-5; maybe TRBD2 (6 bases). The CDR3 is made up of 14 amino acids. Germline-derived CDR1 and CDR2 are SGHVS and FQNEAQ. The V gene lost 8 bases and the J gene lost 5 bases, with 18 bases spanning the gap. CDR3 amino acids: CASSFGGDMETQYF. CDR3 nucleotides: TGTGCCAGCTCCTTTGGAGGGGATATGGAGACCCAGTACTTC.

The CDR3 region is CASSYGQVVAKNIQYF. The CDR3 DNA sequence: TGTGCCAGCAGCTACGGACAGGTCGTAGCCAAAAACATTCAGTACTTC. This sequence joins TRBV5-8 and TRBJ2-4; the match to TRBD1 covers 7 bases. The CDR3 consists of 16 residues. After removal of 3 bases from V and 0 bases from J, the junction contained 6 bases not matched to a gene. CDR1 SGHTS and CDR2 YDEGEE come from the germline V gene.

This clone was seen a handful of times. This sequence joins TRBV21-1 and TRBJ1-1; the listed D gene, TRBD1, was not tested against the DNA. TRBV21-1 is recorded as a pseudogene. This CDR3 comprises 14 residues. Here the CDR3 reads CASFPQGMNTEAFF. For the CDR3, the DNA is TGTGCCAGCTTCCCACAGGGTATGAACACTGAAGCTTTCTTT.

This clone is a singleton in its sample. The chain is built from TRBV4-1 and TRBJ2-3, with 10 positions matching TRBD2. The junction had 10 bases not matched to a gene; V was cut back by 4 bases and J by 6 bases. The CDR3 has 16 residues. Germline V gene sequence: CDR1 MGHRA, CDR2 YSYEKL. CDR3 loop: CASSLSGLAGVDTQYF. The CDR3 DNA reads TGCGCCAGCAGCCTCAGCGGGCTAGCGGGAGTTGATACGCAGTATTTT.

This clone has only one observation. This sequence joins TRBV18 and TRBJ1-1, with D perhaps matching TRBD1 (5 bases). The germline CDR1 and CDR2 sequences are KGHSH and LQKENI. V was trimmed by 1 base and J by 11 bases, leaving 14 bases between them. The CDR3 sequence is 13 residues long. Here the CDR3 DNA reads TGTGCCAGCTCACCACTCAGGGATGGTCCGGCTTTCTTT. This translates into CASSPLRDGPAFF.

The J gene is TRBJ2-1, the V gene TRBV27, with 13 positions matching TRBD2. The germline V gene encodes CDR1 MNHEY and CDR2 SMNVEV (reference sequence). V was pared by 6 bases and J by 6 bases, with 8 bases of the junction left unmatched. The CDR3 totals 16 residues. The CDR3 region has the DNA TGTGCCAGCAGCCGAGAACTAGCGGGAGGGCCCAATGAGCAGTTCTTC. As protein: CASSRELAGGPNEQFF.

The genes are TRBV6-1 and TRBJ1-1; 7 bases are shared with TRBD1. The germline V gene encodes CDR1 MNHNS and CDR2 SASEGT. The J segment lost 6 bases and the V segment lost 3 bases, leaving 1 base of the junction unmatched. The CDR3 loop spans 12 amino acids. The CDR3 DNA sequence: TGTGCCAGCAGTGAGCAGGGGGCTGAAGCTTTCTTT. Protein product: CASSEQGAEAFF.

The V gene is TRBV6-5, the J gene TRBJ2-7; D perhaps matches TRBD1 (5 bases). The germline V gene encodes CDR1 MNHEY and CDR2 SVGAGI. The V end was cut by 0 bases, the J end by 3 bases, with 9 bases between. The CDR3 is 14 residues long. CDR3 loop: CASSYSTDSYEQYF. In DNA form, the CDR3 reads TGTGCCAGCAGTTACTCGACCGACAGCTACGAGCAGTACTTC.

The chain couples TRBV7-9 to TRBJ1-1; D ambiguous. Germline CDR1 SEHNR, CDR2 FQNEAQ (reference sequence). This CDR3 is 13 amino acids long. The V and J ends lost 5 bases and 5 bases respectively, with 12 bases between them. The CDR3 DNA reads TGTGCCAGCAGCCAAGAAGAGGAGACTGAAGCTTTCTTT. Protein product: CASSQEEETEAFF.

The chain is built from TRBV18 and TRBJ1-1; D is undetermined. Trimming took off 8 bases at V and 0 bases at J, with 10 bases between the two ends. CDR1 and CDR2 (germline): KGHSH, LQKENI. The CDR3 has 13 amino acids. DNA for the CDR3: TGTGCCAGCGTACAGAATCTGAACACTGAAGCTTTCTTT. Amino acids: CASVQNLNTEAFF.

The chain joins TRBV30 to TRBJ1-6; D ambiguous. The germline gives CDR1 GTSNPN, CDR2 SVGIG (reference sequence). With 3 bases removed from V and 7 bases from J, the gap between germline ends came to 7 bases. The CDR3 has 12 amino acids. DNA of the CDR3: TGTGCCTGGAGAGACGGGAATTCACCCCTCCACTTT. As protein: CAWRDGNSPLHF.

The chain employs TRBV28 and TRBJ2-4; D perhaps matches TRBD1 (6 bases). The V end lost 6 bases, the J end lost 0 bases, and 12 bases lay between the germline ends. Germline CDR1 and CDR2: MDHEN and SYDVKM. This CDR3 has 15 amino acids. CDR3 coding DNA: TGTGCCAGCAGCCCGGGACACTTAGCCAAAAACATTCAGTACTTC. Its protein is CASSPGHLAKNIQYF. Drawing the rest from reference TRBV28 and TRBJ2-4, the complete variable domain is DVKVTQSSRYLVKRTGEKVFLECVQDMDHENMFWYRQDPGLGLRLIYFSYDVKMKEKGDIPEGYSVSREKKERFSLILESASTNQTSMYLCASSPGHLAKNIQYFGAGTRLSVL.

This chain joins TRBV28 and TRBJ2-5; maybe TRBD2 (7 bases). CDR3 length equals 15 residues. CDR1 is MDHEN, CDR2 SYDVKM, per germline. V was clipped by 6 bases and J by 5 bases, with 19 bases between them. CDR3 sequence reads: CASSNWGARGETQYF. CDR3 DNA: TGTGCCAGCAGCAATTGGGGGGCGCGGGGGGAGACCCAGTACTTC.